These 3 T cell receptor beta chains were all obtained from the same sample, sequenced in a study of post-analysis software for immune sequencing data. Whole-study findings and limits: Roughly 5 TRBV segments (TRBV5-6, TRBV5-1 and TRBV20-1 among them) occurred more frequently in patients than in controls.

For these TCRs, the target antigens are not known. TCR beta cDNA libraries included unique molecular identifiers. TCRdb reprocessed the PCR reads with MiXCR, giving one entry per CDR3 protein. The top ten clones hold 0.56% of a sample with roughly 730,000 distinct CDR3 sequences, just under 30% of them seen once. The sample was blood. The receptors originated from a girl aged 10-17 years with multiple sclerosis.

This clonotype was recorded a few times. The V call is TRBV10-2, the J call TRBJ2-7, with a weak D call TRBD2 (5 bases). This CDR3 is built from 15 residues. Trimming left V 6 bases short and J 4 bases short, with 19 bases between. Looked up from germline, CDR1 is WSHSY and CDR2 is SAAADI. CDR3 protein: CASSSEGWARYEQYF. The CDR3 nucleotides read TGCGCCAGCAGCTCCGAGGGTTGGGCCAGGTACGAGCAGTACTTC.

This clonotype has only a few counts. The chain is built from TRBV20-1 and TRBJ2-3; D not certain. The CDR3 is 16 amino acids. Deletions cut 1 base from V and 5 bases from J, with 19 bases between. The germline CDR1 and CDR2 sequences are DFQATT and SNEGSKA (reference sequence). CDR3 DNA: TGCAGTGCTAGAGGGGTACAGAGTCAACCGGGAGATACGCAGTATTTT. This translates into CSARGVQSQPGDTQYF.

V usage is TRBV28 and J usage is TRBJ2-3; a weak D match, TRBD2 (5 bases). Germline V gives CDR1 MDHEN, CDR2 SYDVKM. V was pared by 6 bases and J by 0 bases, with 13 bases between. The CDR3 is 15 amino acids. The CDR3: CASSPQRTSTDTQYF. The CDR3 coding sequence is TGTGCCAGCAGCCCCCAGCGGACTAGCACAGATACGCAGTATTTT. The whole variable domain, remainder taken from reference TRBV28 and TRBJ2-3, is DVKVTQSSRYLVKRTGEKVFLECVQDMDHENMFWYRQDPGLGLRLIYFSYDVKMKEKGDIPEGYSVSREKKERFSLILESASTNQTSMYLCASSPQRTSTDTQYFGPGTRLTVL.